A selection of T cell receptor beta chains follows, all from one sample in a study of OX40 agonist ivuxolimab in advanced cancers. Produced via immunoSEQ multiplex PCR; TCRdb's table is partial and in-frame only. This table holds tens of thousands of clones, around 80% found once. Sequenced here: CD4+ or CD8+ T cells sorted from blood, sampled in a trial of the OX40 agonist ivuxolimab. Receptor source: an adult with an advanced solid tumor such as melanoma, head and neck, liver or kidney cancer. CDR3s include the opening cysteine and the closing phenylalanine or tryptophan. The D gene is left open where the match is weak. Some rows mark clone size as missing; the rest say once, few, many or name a class of expanded clone.

D | J | V | size | CDR3 | DNA
- | TRBJ1-2 | TRBV4-3 | - | CASSQGNYGYTF | TGCGCCAGCAGCCAGGGGAACTATGGCTACACCTTC
- | TRBJ2-7 | TRBV27 | - | CASRPQGSLVQYF | TGTGCCAGCAGACCTCAGGGGTCTCTGGTGCAGTACTTC
- | TRBJ2-1 | TRBV27 | - | CASSPYPSYNEQFF | TGTGCCAGCAGTCCATACCCCTCCTACAATGAGCAGTTCTTC
- | TRBJ2-1 | TRBV7-2 | few | CASSLRPPPGGEQFF | TGTGCCAGCAGCTTAAGGCCCCCCCCCGGAGGTGAGCAGTTCTTC
- | TRBJ2-2 | TRBV5-1 | many | CASSLLNTGELFF | TGCGCCAGCAGCTTGTTGAACACCGGGGAGCTGTTTTTT
- | TRBJ2-7 | TRBV10-3 | few | CAISSLQGGSPYEQYF | TGTGCCATCAGTTCCCTACAGGGTGGGAGTCCCTACGAGCAGTACTTC
- | TRBJ1-5 | TRBV19 | - | CASSSSSGINQPQHF | TGTGCCAGTAGTTCTAGTTCAGGGATAAATCAGCCCCAGCATTTT
- | TRBJ1-6 | TRBV6-5 | - | CASDLGSSYNSPLHF | TGTGCCAGCGACCTGGGGAGCTCCTATAATTCACCCCTCCACTTT
- | TRBJ2-7 | TRBV7-9 | once | CASSLGDSIMLIYEQYF | TGTGCCAGCAGCTTAGGGGACTCAATAATGCTGATCTACGAGCAGTACTTC
- | TRBJ1-1 | TRBV27 | - | CASSPGGRNTEAFF | TGTGCCAGCAGTCCGGGGGGACGGAACACTGAAGCTTTCTTT
- | TRBJ2-1 | TRBV5-1 | - | CASSLDTTYNEQFF | TGCGCCAGCAGCCTCGACACGACTTACAATGAGCAGTTCTTC
TRBD1 | TRBJ1-5 | TRBV19 | - | CASSQTRGTGGNQPQHF | TGTGCCAGTAGTCAGACTAGGGGGACAGGAGGGAATCAGCCCCAGCATTTT
TRBD1 | TRBJ1-5 | TRBV6-5 | - | CASSKGQEQPQHF | TGTGCCAGCAGTAAGGGACAGGAACAGCCCCAGCATTTT
TRBD1 | TRBJ2-2 | TRBV11-3 | - | CASSSGTGTGELFF | TGTGCCAGCAGCTCGGGGACAGGCACCGGGGAGCTGTTTTTT
- | TRBJ2-3 | TRBV12-5 | - | CASAGGLATDTQYF | TGTGCTAGTGCCGGGGGTCTGGCCACAGATACGCAGTATTTT
- | TRBJ1-5 | TRBV13 | - | CASSLGRSWGAQHF | TGTGCCAGCAGCTTAGGCCGGTCTTGGGGAGCCCAGCATTTT
- | TRBJ1-6 | TRBV27 | - | CASSLGDSPLHF | TGTGCCAGCAGTTTGGGGGATTCACCCCTCCACTTT
- | TRBJ2-4 | TRBV5-1 | - | CASSPYRQQNIQYF | TGCGCCAGCAGCCCGTACCGCCAACAAAACATTCAGTACTTC
- | TRBJ1-5 | TRBV6-1 | few | CASSEPPLTSQHF | TGTGCCAGCAGTGAACCCCCGCTGACGTCCCAGCATTTT
- | TRBJ1-5 | TRBV6-5 | - | CASSTGSGNQPQHF | TGTGCCAGCAGTACGGGGTCGGGCAATCAGCCCCAGCATTTT
TRBD1 | TRBJ1-5 | TRBV2 | medium-sized | CASSGTGENQPQHF | TGTGCCAGCAGCGGGACAGGGGAGAATCAGCCCCAGCATTTT
TRBD1 | TRBJ2-5 | TRBV7-2 | - | CASSRRDRGRETQYF | TGTGCCAGCAGCAGGAGGGACAGGGGGCGAGAGACCCAGTACTTC
TRBD1 | TRBJ1-1 | TRBV10-3 | - | CATRTGLNTEAFF | TGTGCCACCCGGACAGGCCTGAACACTGAAGCTTTCTTT
- | TRBJ1-2 | TRBV11-3 | - | CASSQGTDRFGYGYTF | TGTGCCAGCAGTCAAGGGACGGACCGCTTCGGCTATGGCTACACCTTC
TRBD1 | TRBJ1-2 | TRBV4-2 | - | CASSQNDPGTGSGYTF | TGTGCCAGCAGCCAAAACGATCCCGGGACAGGGAGCGGCTACACCTTC
TRBD1 | TRBJ2-7 | TRBV6-1 | - | CASRSSGTGYEQYF | TGTGCCAGCAGAAGCTCCGGGACAGGGTACGAGCAGTACTTC
- | TRBJ1-4 | TRBV27 | - | CASSPTPRGQNEKLFF | TGTGCCAGCAGTCCAACCCCCAGGGGTCAAAATGAAAAACTGTTTTTT
TRBD1 | TRBJ1-4 | TRBV5-1 | - | CASSLGDRYNEKLFF | TGCGCCAGCAGCTTGGGGGACAGGTATAATGAAAAACTGTTTTTT
- | TRBJ2-7 | TRBV21-1 | - | CASSKGFVSEPTYEQYF | TGTGCCAGCAGCAAAGGTTTCGTCTCAGAGCCAACCTACGAGCAGTACTTC
- | TRBJ2-4 | TRBV9 | - | CASSVDSRGNIQYF | TGTGCCAGCAGCGTAGATTCGAGGGGGAACATTCAGTACTTC
- | TRBJ1-5 | TRBV2 | few | CASSNDRVYQPQHF | TGTGCCAGCAGCAATGACAGAGTTTATCAGCCCCAGCATTTT
TRBD1 | TRBJ2-2 | TRBV6-1 | - | CASSDFAAGDRGTNTGELFF | TGTGCCAGCAGTGATTTTGCCGCGGGGGACAGGGGGACTAACACCGGGGAGCTGTTTTTT
TRBD2 | TRBJ2-3 | TRBV9 | - | CASSSRLAETQYF | TGTGCCAGCAGCTCAAGACTAGCCGAAACGCAGTATTTT
- | TRBJ1-2 | TRBV7-3 | - | CASRSDRVYGYTF | TGTGCCAGCAGGTCGGACCGTGTCTATGGCTACACCTTC
TRBD1 | TRBJ2-5 | TRBV7-2 | - | CASSQGQQETQYF | TGTGCCAGCAGCCAGGGACAGCAAGAGACCCAGTACTTC
TRBD2 | TRBJ2-1 | TRBV27 | - | CASSPRPGLADFYNEQFF | TGTGCCAGCAGCCCTAGGCCGGGACTAGCGGACTTTTACAATGAGCAGTTCTTC
TRBD1 | TRBJ2-5 | TRBV27 | - | CASSSGTGRRETQYF | TGTGCCAGCAGTTCCGGGACAGGGAGGCGAGAGACCCAGTACTTC
TRBD1 | TRBJ1-5 | TRBV18 | - | CASSPNGGQGDQPQHF | TGTGCCAGCTCACCTAACGGGGGGCAGGGGGATCAGCCCCAGCATTTT
TRBD1 | TRBJ1-6 | TRBV7-9 | - | CASSGARDRAGNSPLHF | TGTGCCAGCAGCGGGGCGCGGGACAGGGCGGGAAATTCACCCCTCCACTTT
- | TRBJ2-3 | TRBV7-2 | - | CASSLGLRADTQYF | TGTGCCAGCAGCTTAGGCCTCCGCGCAGATACGCAGTATTTT
TRBD1 | TRBJ2-7 | TRBV11-3 | - | CASSYPTGTGGYEQYF | TGTGCCAGCAGCTACCCCACCGGGACAGGGGGCTACGAGCAGTACTTC
- | TRBJ2-2 | TRBV5-1 | once | CASTPLPGPLTTGELFF | TGCGCCAGCACCCCCCTTCCGGGGCCTTTGACAACCGGGGAGCTGTTTTTT
TRBD1 | TRBJ2-7 | TRBV6-5 | - | CASSFTGAFSYEQYF | TGTGCCAGCAGTTTTACAGGGGCATTTTCCTACGAGCAGTACTTC
- | TRBJ2-5 | TRBV7-9 | few | CASSPRNQETQYF | TGTGCCAGCAGCCCACGAAACCAAGAGACCCAGTACTTC
TRBD1 | TRBJ2-5 | TRBV7-8 | - | CASSTRQGLMETQYF | TGTGCCAGCAGCACAAGACAGGGTCTGATGGAGACCCAGTACTTC